The source of this TCR beta chain is a study of blood T cell repertoires in COVID-19. Across the study: Samples representing acute and convalescent COVID-19 were sourced from the United States, Italy and Spain. T cells, B-cell-depleted T cells, or PBMCs provided the cDNA or gDNA that served as material.

A note on this clone: Within the sample, other DNA sequences also encode this same CDR3.

The CDR3 extends over 16 amino acids. V lost 3 bases and J lost 2; bases outside the gene matches: 5. Germline V gene lookup returns CDR1 SGDLS and CDR2 YYNGEE. As processed by the authors: Cell counts per sample came from amplifying reference gene primers. Method: immunoSEQ multiplex PCR; TCRdb's copy keeps in-frame clones and lacks some. V, J and clone size are taken as reported in that table, and D and trimming were inferred from the DNA itself. The profile shows 200,000 to 250,000 clones, 83% of them singletons. The rearrangement links TRBV9 to TRBJ2-3; 11 bases fit TRBD2. This sequence originates from a woman under 40 with COVID-19, enrolled during active disease. Sequenced: peripheral blood. The chain's CDR3 is CASSGGTSGLTDTQYF. Written as DNA, the CDR3 is TGTGCCAGCAGCGGGGGGACTAGCGGACTCACAGATACGCAGTATTTT.